The clone carrying this TCR beta chain has at least ten counts. Its antigen is still unknown. This sample is drawn from a study of T cells in Graves' hyperthyroidism and ophthalmopathy. Amplification of TCR beta CDR3 regions was performed using RNA transcripts as template. When the TCR CDR3 underwent first-round RT-PCR, the HTBI primer set was used. From the multiplex PCR reads, TCRdb called clonotypes with MiXCR, one entry per CDR3 protein. The repertoire holds 450,000 to 500,000 distinct CDR3 sequences, with 22% as singletons. Regarding the study as a whole: A median around 5.9 months before onset, the model predicted ophthalmopathy. Most clonotypes that expanded in the thyroid above 0.001 also showed up in blood.

Germline loops: CDR1 MDHEN, CDR2 SYDVKM. The CDR3 has 13 amino acids. V gave up 3 bases and J gave up 5 bases, with 11 bases separating them. For ophthalmopathy patients, the Clinical Activity Score was at least 3 and the NOSPECS grade at least 4; duration was under 3 months. Any patient presenting with uncontrolled infection, other autoimmune disease, pregnancy or lactation was left out. The rearrangement uses TRBV28 and TRBJ2-7, with a tentative D call TRBD2 (7 bases). Sample: blood. This receptor was obtained from a woman between 70 and 85 years old with Graves' ophthalmopathy. The CDR3 DNA reads as TGTGCCAGCAGTTTCGGGGGGCGCCACGAGCAGTACTTC. Translating it yields CASSFGGRHEQYF.